Presented here are 15 T cell receptor beta chains from one specimen sequenced in a study of T cells after yellow fever vaccination. TCRdb processed the 5' RACE reads anew with MiXCR; each CDR3 protein has one entry. Of 35,000 to 55,000 distinct CDR3 sequences listed, roughly 6.4% are singletons. The sample here was PBMCs, either bulk or a sorted T-cell subset (CD4+, CD8+, memory, or dextramer-sorted; not recorded which), taken 45 days after the yellow fever booster vaccination. The receptors were gathered from a man aged 25-45 years who received the YFV17D yellow fever vaccine.

At least ten counts were recorded for this clonotype. The gene calls are TRBV12-3 or TRBV12-4 and TRBJ2-3, with 7 bases lining up with TRBD2. This CDR3 spans 15 amino acids. Losses at the gene ends were 7 bases for V and 6 bases for J; bases not matched to a gene: 13. CDR3 coding DNA: TGTGCCAGCACCTATGGGAGGGCAGCGTCGGATACGCAGTATTTT. It yields the protein CASTYGRAASDTQYF.

This chain joins TRBV24-1 and TRBJ2-5, with 9 bases identical to TRBD1. The CDR3 contains 16 residues. Trimming removed 1 base from V and 5 bases from J; junction bases left unmatched: 7. CDR1 is KGHDR, CDR2 SFDVKD, per germline. The CDR3 DNA reads as TGTGCCACCAGTGATTTAGGGCGGGACAGGGTTGAGACCCAGTACTTC. This gives the protein CATSDLGRDRVETQYF.

This clonotype was recorded a few times. The V and J genes are TRBV14 and TRBJ2-1; 8 nucleotides agree with TRBD2. The V gene end was trimmed by 4 bases and the J gene end by 4 bases; junction bases not matched to a gene: 9. The CDR3 runs to 16 residues. In germline, CDR1 is SGHDN, CDR2 FVKESK. The CDR3 sequence is CASSPSGGALYNEQFF. The CDR3 DNA is TGTGCCAGCAGCCCGTCGGGGGGGGCCCTTTACAATGAGCAGTTCTTC.

This chain uses TRBV24-1 with TRBJ1-2, with D possibly being TRBD1 (6 bases). Trimming cost V 0 bases and J 6 bases, with 10 bases left between them. This CDR3 region has 14 residues. CDR1 KGHDR and CDR2 SFDVKD come from the germline V gene. The CDR3 region is CATSDLHRTDGYTF. DNA for the CDR3: TGTGCCACCAGTGATTTGCACAGGACAGATGGCTACACCTTC.

This clonotype was counted at least ten times. The chain is built from TRBV29-1 and TRBJ2-5; possible D gene TRBD1, 6 bases. The CDR3 runs 13 residues. The germline V and J ends were trimmed by 4 bases and 1 base, with 10 bases remaining between them. Per germline, CDR1 SQVTM and CDR2 ANQGSEA. CDR3 nucleotides: TGCAGCGTTGTACCAGGGGTCCAAGAGACCCAGTACTTC. Translating gives CSVVPGVQETQYF. Looking up the rest from reference TRBV29-1 and TRBJ2-5 gives the full variable domain: SAVISQKPSRDICQRGTSLTIQCQVDSQVTMMFWYRQQPGQSLTLIATANQGSEATYESGFVIDKFPISRPNLTFSTLTVSNMSPEDSSIYLCSVVPGVQETQYFGPGTRLLVL.

The chain has TRBV27 and TRBJ1-2, with D perhaps TRBD1 (6 bases). The CDR3 covers 13 residues. Germline V lookup: CDR1 MNHEY, CDR2 SMNVEV (reference sequence). With 6 bases removed from V and 2 bases from J, the gap between germline ends came to 10 bases. CDR3 region: CASSGGKNYGYTF. CDR3 DNA: TGTGCCAGCAGCGGGGGCAAGAACTATGGCTACACCTTC.

This rearrangement joins TRBV6-2 or TRBV6-3 to TRBJ2-1; TRBD2 agrees at 11 bases. The CDR3 length is 18 residues. Germline CDR1 and CDR2: MNHEY and SVGEGT. Losses at the gene ends were 1 base for V and 4 bases for J; bases not matched to a gene: 9. In DNA form, the CDR3 reads TGTGCCAGCAGTTACTATTCTCAACTAGCGGGAGTTTACAATGAGCAGTTCTTC. Translating it yields CASSYYSQLAGVYNEQFF.

The table lists this clonotype with many counts. The chain joins TRBV7-2 to TRBJ2-1; 7 bases align to TRBD2. The CDR3 is 15 residues long. Trimming cost V 7 bases and J 2 bases; bases outside gene matches: 8. Germline CDR1 and CDR2: SGHTA and FQGNSA. CDR3 DNA sequence: TGTGCCAGCATCCATTCGGGGGGTCCCTACAATGAGCAGTTCTTC. It is translated as CASIHSGGPYNEQFF. The whole variable domain, remainder taken from reference TRBV7-2 and TRBJ2-1, is GAGVSQSPSNKVTEKGKDVELRCDPISGHTALYWYRQSLGQGLEFLIYFQGNSAPDKSGLPSDRFSAERTGGSVSTLTIQRTQQEDSAVYLCASIHSGGPYNEQFFGPGTRLTVL.

This clonotype was counted many times. J is TRBJ1-1 and V is TRBV7-8; D might be TRBD1 (6 bases). CDR1 SGHVS and CDR2 FQNEAQ come from the germline V gene. Trimming took off 5 bases at V and 4 bases at J, with 26 bases between the two ends. The CDR3 consists of 18 residues. CDR3 sequence: CASSAQQTIRGYGTEAFF. The CDR3 coding sequence is TGTGCCAGCAGCGCCCAACAAACGATCAGGGGTTACGGCACTGAAGCTTTCTTT.

Many counts were recorded for this clonotype. This rearrangement joins TRBV20-1 to TRBJ2-7; 12 bases map to TRBD2. Germline V gene sequence: CDR1 DFQATT, CDR2 SNEGSKA (reference sequence). The CDR3 covers 18 residues. Trimming removed 6 bases from V and 0 bases from J; junction bases left unmatched: 15. The CDR3 DNA follows: TGCAGTGCATCCGAACCGACTAGCGGGAGTAAGAGCTCCTACGAGCAGTACTTC. It is translated as CSASEPTSGSKSSYEQYF.

This clonotype was seen ten or more times. The V and J genes are TRBV4-2 and TRBJ2-3; D unresolved. The length of the CDR3 is 17 residues. V was shortened by 0 bases and J by 1 base, with 14 bases between the two germline ends. From germline, CDR1 is LGHNA and CDR2 YNFKEQ. The CDR3 here is CASSQDYRGLGTDTQYF. In DNA form, the CDR3 reads TGTGCCAGCAGCCAAGATTACAGAGGTCTTGGCACAGATACGCAGTATTTT.

This clonotype was seen at least ten times. This CDR3 reads CASRPGGIAVTGELFF. CDR3 coding DNA: TGTGCCAGCAGGCCAGGGGGGATTGCGGTCACCGGGGAGCTGTTTTTT. This sequence joins TRBV28 and TRBJ2-2; possibly TRBD1 for D (7 bases). The V gene lost 6 bases and the J gene lost 4 bases, with 18 bases spanning the gap. The CDR3 length is 16 residues. Germline loops: CDR1 MDHEN, CDR2 SYDVKM.

This clonotype was seen repeatedly, ten times or more. J is TRBJ2-5 and V is TRBV10-3; D is ambiguous. The ends were cut back, 4 bases at V and 4 bases at J, with 10 bases in the middle. There are 13 residues in the CDR3. Germline V gene lookup returns CDR1 ENHRY and CDR2 SYGVKD. The CDR3 here is CAISGLPGETQYF. CDR3 nucleotide sequence: TGTGCCATCAGTGGCCTGCCGGGAGAGACCCAGTACTTC.

CDR3 protein: CASSYRQNEQYF. CDR3 in DNA: TGTGCCAGCAGTTACCGACAGAACGAGCAGTACTTC. The chain recombines TRBV7-9 with TRBJ2-7; D may be TRBD1 (5 bases). V lost 6 bases and J 5 bases, leaving 11 bases between the germline ends. The CDR3 extends over 12 amino acids. Germline V gives CDR1 SEHNR, CDR2 FQNEAQ (reference sequence).

This clonotype was counted only a few times. This chain uses TRBV30 with TRBJ2-7; 9 nucleotides agree with TRBD2. This CDR3 has 16 amino acids. V gave up 0 bases and J gave up 0 bases; unmatched junction bases: 6. Germline CDR1 GTSNPN, CDR2 SVGIG (reference sequence). The CDR3: CAWSVRKAGGSYEQYF. CDR3 bases: TGTGCCTGGAGTGTACGTAAAGCGGGAGGCTCCTACGAGCAGTACTTC.